Below, 25 T cell receptor beta chains from the same sample are listed, as sequenced in a study of T cell repertoires in cytomegalovirus infection. MiXCR, run by TCRdb on the reads, gives a single entry per CDR3 protein. The sample lists nearly 450,000 distinct CDR3 sequences; around 32% were seen once. Sequenced sample: PBMCs. All receptors come from a human donor in good health (CMV status not recorded). Some clones in this sample may be carry-over from other donors' samples.

This clonotype was detected many times. V gene TRBV7-8 combines with J gene TRBJ2-2, with D tentatively TRBD1 (5 bases). There are 16 residues in the CDR3. V dropped 3 bases and J dropped 1 base, with 12 bases sitting between them. The germline V gene encodes CDR1 SGHVS and CDR2 FQNEAQ. The CDR3 loop is CASSLGLRGNTGELFF. CDR3 nucleotide sequence: TGTGCCAGCAGCTTGGGGCTGAGAGGGAACACCGGGGAGCTGTTTTTT.

In this sample, this clonotype turned up once. This may be a read error: a much more frequent sequence differs by one nucleotide. The conserved phenylalanine or tryptophan is not found at the CDR3 terminus, so this likely reflects a read error. J is TRBJ2-3 and V is TRBV12-3 or TRBV12-4, with D possibly matching TRBD2 (5 bases). Trimming took off 2 bases at V and 6 bases at J, with 18 bases between the two ends. The CDR3 extends over 16 amino acids. The CDR3 DNA reads as TGTGCCAGCAGTTTAAGTCTAGCCCCCCCGGTGGATACGCAGTATTCT. It encodes CASSLSLAPPVDTQYS.

Note on this clonotype: Mismatch with germline at one junction end may stem from a read error. The J gene is TRBJ2-3, the V gene TRBV2; 8 bases are shared with TRBD2. CDR1 is SNHLY, CDR2 FYNNEI, per germline. This CDR3 region has 13 residues. The CDR3 sequence: CASSGGDTNTQYF. The CDR3 DNA sequence: TGTGCCAGCAGCGGGGGGGACACAAATACGCAGTATTTT.

The gene calls are TRBV2 and TRBJ1-2; TRBD1 is a possible D gene (6 bases). CDR3 length equals 15 residues. Germline V gives CDR1 SNHLY, CDR2 FYNNEI. Trimming pared 6 bases from V and 1 base from J, leaving 15 bases between. The CDR3 loop is CASRTDSSHNYGYTF. The CDR3 nucleotides are TGTGCCAGCAGGACGGACAGCTCTCATAACTATGGCTACACCTTC.

Here the CDR3 reads CRAVAGPTYNEQFF. Written as DNA, the CDR3 is TGCCGCGCCGTAGCGGGGCCTACTTACAATGAGCAGTTCTTC. The V and J genes are TRBV29-1 and TRBJ2-1, with 8 bases lining up with TRBD2. Germline CDR1 SQVTM, CDR2 ANQGSEA. The length of the CDR3 is 14 residues.

This clonotype was seen a few times. The V call is TRBV5-5, the J call TRBJ1-4, with TRBD1 as a possible D gene (5 bases). CDR3 size: 16 residues. The V end was cut by 0 bases, the J end by 8 bases, with 17 bases between. CDR1 and CDR2 from the germline V gene are SGHKS and YYEKEE (reference sequence). The CDR3 DNA follows: TGTGCCAGCAGCTTGGGAGGGTTACTGAAGGGGGAAAAACTGTTTTTT. Protein product: CASSLGGLLKGEKLFF.

This clonotype turned up a few times. V gene TRBV27 combines with J gene TRBJ1-5; 7 nucleotides line up with TRBD1. This CDR3 is 14 amino acids long. Trimming cost V 6 bases and J 11 bases; bases outside gene matches: 13. The germline V gene has CDR1 MNHEY and CDR2 SMNVEV (reference sequence). The CDR3 sequence: CASSPTGLTMTQHF. In DNA, the CDR3 is TGTGCCAGCAGCCCGACAGGGCTGACAATGACCCAGCATTTT.

The chain has TRBV6-2 or TRBV6-3 and TRBJ1-5; possible D gene TRBD1, 6 bases. This CDR3 region has 14 residues. Trimming removed 6 bases at V and 4 bases at J, with 13 bases between. CDR1 and CDR2 (germline): MNHEY, SVGEGT. The CDR3 protein is CASRGTTGNQPQHF. The DNA for the CDR3 is TGTGCCAGCAGGGGAACCACAGGGAATCAGCCCCAGCATTTT.

The rearrangement links TRBV12-3 or TRBV12-4 to TRBJ2-3; TRBD2 matches at 11 bases. This CDR3 is built from 15 residues. The V gene end was trimmed by 6 bases and the J gene end by 3 bases; junction bases not matched to a gene: 5. The DNA for the CDR3 is TGTGCCAGCAGGGGTAGCGGGGGGGCAACAGATACGCAGTATTTT. Amino acids: CASRGSGGATDTQYF.

The CDR3 DNA reads TGTGCCAGCAGTTTAGAAGGCCCGAGCCACACCTTC. Translation gives CASSLEGPSHTF. The chain employs TRBV12-3 or TRBV12-4 and TRBJ1-2, with D unclear. The V gene lost 1 base and the J gene lost 12 bases, with 12 bases spanning the gap. The CDR3 runs to 12 residues.

A word on this clonotype: The CDR3 ends on some other residue instead of the conserved phenylalanine or tryptophan, so this is likely a read error. This chain connects TRBV7-2 to TRBJ2-2; 9 positions agree with TRBD1. Per the germline V gene, CDR1 is SGHTA and CDR2 is FQGNSA. This CDR3 region has 15 residues. V lost 5 bases to trimming and J lost 4 bases; unmatched junction nucleotides: 5. The CDR3 region is CASSTGQGTTGELFL. DNA of the CDR3: TGTGCCAGCAGCACGGGACAGGGTACCACCGGGGAGCTGTTTTTG.

There are a few counts of this clonotype. The chain employs TRBV5-4 and TRBJ1-1, with D possibly TRBD1 on 5 matching bases. Germline V gene data show CDR1 as SGHNT and CDR2 as YYREEE (reference sequence). This CDR3 comprises 13 residues. Between the trimmed V and J ends, which lost 7 bases and 4 bases, there was a span of 14 bases. The CDR3 region has the DNA TGTGCCAGCTCCACTCGGGGGGGCACTGAAGCTTTCTTT. Amino acids: CASSTRGGTEAFF.

This clonotype was counted at least ten times. The V and J genes are TRBV7-9 and TRBJ1-3, with TRBD1 as a possible D gene (5 bases). CDR3 length: 16 residues. Germline V gene sequence: CDR1 SEHNR, CDR2 FQNEAQ (reference sequence). The V and J ends lost 5 bases and 3 bases respectively, with 17 bases between them. DNA of the CDR3: TGTGCCAGCAGCCACTGGCAGGGAAGGAGTGGAAACACCATATATTTT. Encoded protein: CASSHWQGRSGNTIYF. Using reference TRBV7-9 and TRBJ1-3 for the parts outside the CDR3, the full variable domain is DTGVSQNPRHKITKRGQNVTFRCDPISEHNRLYWYRQTLGQGPEFLTYFQNEAQLEKSRLLSDRFSAERPKGSFSTLEIQRTEQGDSAMYLCASSHWQGRSGNTIYFGEGSWLTVV.

This chain links TRBV5-1 with TRBJ1-4; tentative D call: TRBD1 (6 bases). This CDR3 region has 16 residues. With 3 bases removed from V and 0 bases from J, the gap between germline ends came to 12 bases. Germline CDR1 reads SGHRS; CDR2 reads YFSETQ. CDR3 protein: CASSSGAQPTNEKLFF. The CDR3 DNA is TGCGCCAGCAGCTCGGGGGCACAGCCAACTAATGAAAAACTGTTTTTT.

This clonotype was detected many times. V is TRBV6-5 and J is TRBJ1-3; TRBD1 agrees at 9 bases. Per the germline V gene, CDR1 is MNHEY and CDR2 is SVGAGI. V shed 2 bases and J 3 bases; nucleotides not matched to a gene: 2. The CDR3 length is 15 residues. The CDR3 region is CASSYGTGIGNTIYF. CDR3 sequence (DNA): TGTGCCAGCAGTTACGGGACAGGGATTGGAAACACCATATATTTT.

This clonotype was observed a few times. The rearrangement links TRBV9 to TRBJ2-3, with unresolved D. The CDR3 runs to 16 residues. Per germline, CDR1 SGDLS and CDR2 YYNGEE. V dropped 0 bases and J dropped 0 bases, with 11 bases sitting between them. CDR3 sequence: CASSVVEVASTDTQYF. The CDR3 DNA sequence: TGTGCCAGCAGCGTAGTTGAGGTGGCTAGCACAGATACGCAGTATTTT.

With respect to this clonotype: Here the CDR3 omits its conserved ending phenylalanine or tryptophan, so a read error is the likely source. The chain is built from TRBV19 and TRBJ2-1, with 8 bases identical to TRBD1. Germline values: CDR1 LNHDA, CDR2 SQIVND (reference sequence). V shed 10 bases and J 0 bases; nucleotides not matched to a gene: 8. CDR3 size: 15 residues. The CDR3 loop reads CATAADRGSYNEQFL. CDR3 DNA: TGTGCCACCGCGGCCGACAGGGGCTCCTACAATGAGCAGTTCTTA.

The chain joins TRBV19 to TRBJ2-1; 11 positions agree with TRBD2. Germline V CDR1 and CDR2: LNHDA, SQIVND (reference sequence). The V segment lost 5 bases and the J segment 1 base; nucleotides outside the gene matches: 16. The length of the CDR3 is 20 residues. Here the CDR3 DNA reads TGTGCCAGTAGTTGGTCCCTTCCGGCTAGCGGGGGGCTTTCCTACAATGAGCAGTTCTTC. Its protein product is CASSWSLPASGGLSYNEQFF. Full variable domain (missing parts from reference TRBV19 and TRBJ2-1): DGGITQSPKYLFRKEGQNVTLSCEQNLNHDAMYWYRQDPGQGLRLIYYSQIVNDFQKGDIAEGYSVSREKKESFPLTVTSAQKNPTAFYLCASSWSLPASGGLSYNEQFFGPGTRLTVL.

This clonotype has a handful of counts. The rearrangement links TRBV7-8 to TRBJ2-1; TRBD1 is a possible D gene (5 bases). Trimming removed 0 bases at V and 1 base at J, with 10 bases between. The CDR3 sequence is 16 residues long. In germline, CDR1 is SGHVS, CDR2 FQNEAQ. The CDR3 loop reads CASSLAPQGSYNEQFF. The CDR3 bases are TGTGCCAGCAGCTTAGCCCCCCAGGGTTCCTACAATGAGCAGTTCTTC.

J is TRBJ1-2 and V is TRBV6-5; 10 bases agree with TRBD1. The CDR3 runs 15 residues. The junction had 6 bases not matched to a gene; V was cut back by 6 bases and J by 2 bases. Germline CDR1 and CDR2: MNHEY and SVGAGI. CDR3: CASRLGTGENYGYTF. CDR3 nucleotides: TGTGCCAGCAGACTCGGGACAGGGGAAAACTATGGCTACACCTTC.

As regards this clonotype: At one boundary the junction diverges from the germline segment, which might be a read error. In DNA form, the CDR3 reads TGTGCCAGCGGGTCAGGGATCGGCTTT. Translated: CASGSGIGF. The chain has TRBV2 and TRBJ1-1; D is perhaps TRBD1 (5 bases). CDR3 length: 9 amino acids. Germline V CDR1 and CDR2: SNHLY, FYNNEI.

The chain links TRBV7-2 to TRBJ2-4, with D tentatively TRBD2 (5 bases). Trimming pared 4 bases from V and 3 bases from J, leaving 19 bases between. The CDR3 consists of 17 residues. Germline CDR1 reads SGHTA; CDR2 reads FQGNSA. The CDR3 DNA reads TGTGCCAGCAGCTCTTCCAGCGGCAGTCATGGCAAAAACATTCAGTACTTC. Translation gives CASSSSSGSHGKNIQYF.

The chain links TRBV12-3 or TRBV12-4 to TRBJ2-2, with 8 positions matching TRBD1. The CDR3 spans 17 residues. V was pared by 5 bases and J by 2 bases, with 10 bases of the junction left unmatched. The CDR3 spells CASSTNPGQDNTGELFF. The CDR3 DNA sequence: TGTGCCAGCAGTACTAATCCGGGACAGGATAACACCGGGGAGCTGTTTTTT.

V is TRBV7-2 and J is TRBJ2-2, with D possibly TRBD2 on 6 matching bases. The V gene lost 2 bases and the J gene lost 7 bases, with 14 bases spanning the gap. The CDR3 runs to 15 residues. CDR1 is SGHTA and CDR2 is FQGNSA in the germline V gene. The DNA for the CDR3 is TGTGCCAGCAGCTTAAGGCAGGGAGGAATCGGGGAGCTGTTTTTT. Protein product: CASSLRQGGIGELFF. Together with reference TRBV7-2 and TRBJ2-2, the CDR3 gives the full variable domain: GAGVSQSPSNKVTEKGKDVELRCDPISGHTALYWYRQSLGQGLEFLIYFQGNSAPDKSGLPSDRFSAERTGGSVSTLTIQRTQQEDSAVYLCASSLRQGGIGELFFGEGSRLTVL.

This clonotype was seen a handful of times. The genes are TRBV19 and TRBJ1-4; TRBD1 is a possible D gene (6 bases). The CDR3 is made up of 17 amino acids. Germline V gives CDR1 LNHDA, CDR2 SQIVND (reference sequence). Trimming pared 0 bases from V and 7 bases from J, leaving 18 bases between. Here the CDR3 DNA reads TGTGCCAGTAGTATAGAGGATCTACAGGGAAATTTTGAAAAACTGTTTTTT. It specifies CASSIEDLQGNFEKLFF.